Presented here are 3 T cell receptor beta chains from one specimen sequenced in a study of radiotherapy plus CTLA-4 blockade in lung cancer. Method: immunoSEQ multiplex PCR; TCRdb's copy keeps in-frame clones and lacks some. The data hold around 82,000 clones, with 84% observed a single time. The sequencing used peripheral blood, collected from a patient treated with radiotherapy plus ipilimumab. The receptors were gathered from a human donor with non-small cell lung cancer who had stable disease on radiotherapy plus ipilimumab.

This chain links TRBV2 with TRBJ1-5; 10 bases are shared with TRBD1. This CDR3 has 14 amino acids. Looked up from germline, CDR1 is SNHLY and CDR2 is FYNNEI. Unmatched junction bases numbered 8, after V lost 8 bases and J lost 7 bases. CDR3: CASRPGQGIQPQHF. DNA of the CDR3: TGTGCCAGCCGCCCGGGACAGGGGATCCAGCCCCAGCATTTT.

The chain joins TRBV10-1 to TRBJ2-1, with D perhaps matching TRBD1 or TRBD2 (6 bases each). The CDR3 contains 16 residues. Trimming removed 3 bases at V and 7 bases at J, with 19 bases between. Germline CDR1 reads WNHNN; CDR2 reads SYGVQD (reference sequence). CDR3 DNA: TGCGCCAGCAGTGATCGCACCAGGGGACTCCGGAATGAGCAGTTCTTC. Translation: CASSDRTRGLRNEQFF.

The sample holds a few counts of this clone. CDR3 residues: CASSSPRQGGVSREAFF. CDR3 coding DNA: TGTGCCAGTAGTAGCCCCCGACAGGGAGGGGTAAGCCGTGAAGCTTTCTTT. The rearrangement links TRBV19 to TRBJ1-1; the match to TRBD1 covers 7 bases. The length of the CDR3 is 17 residues. Germline CDR1 LNHDA, CDR2 SQIVND (reference sequence). The J segment lost 7 bases and the V segment lost 4 bases, leaving 18 bases of the junction unmatched.